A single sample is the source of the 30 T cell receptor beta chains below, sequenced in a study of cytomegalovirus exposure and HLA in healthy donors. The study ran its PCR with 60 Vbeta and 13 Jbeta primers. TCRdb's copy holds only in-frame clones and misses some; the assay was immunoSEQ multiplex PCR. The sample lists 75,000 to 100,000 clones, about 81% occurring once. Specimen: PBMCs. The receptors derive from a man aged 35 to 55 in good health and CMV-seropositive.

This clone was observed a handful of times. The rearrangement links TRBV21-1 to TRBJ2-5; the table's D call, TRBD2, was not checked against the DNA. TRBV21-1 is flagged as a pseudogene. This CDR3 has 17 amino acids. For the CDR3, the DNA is TGTGCCAGCAGCAAGCTAGCGGGAGTGGGGAGGCAAGAGACCCAGTACTTC. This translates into CASSKLAGVGRQETQYF.

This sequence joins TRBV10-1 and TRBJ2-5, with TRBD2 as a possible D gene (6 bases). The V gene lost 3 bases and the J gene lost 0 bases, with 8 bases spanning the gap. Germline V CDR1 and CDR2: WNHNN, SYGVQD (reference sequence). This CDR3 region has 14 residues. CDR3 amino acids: CASSDLANQETQYF. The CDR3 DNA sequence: TGCGCCAGCAGTGATCTAGCGAACCAAGAGACCCAGTACTTC.

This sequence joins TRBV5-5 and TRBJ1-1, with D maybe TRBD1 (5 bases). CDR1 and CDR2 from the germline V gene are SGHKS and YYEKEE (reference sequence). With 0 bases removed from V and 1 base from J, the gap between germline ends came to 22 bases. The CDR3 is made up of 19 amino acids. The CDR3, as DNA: TGTGCCAGCAGCTTGGTCGGGAGGGTAGGGGTGGGGGGGAACACTGAAGCTTTCTTT. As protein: CASSLVGRVGVGGNTEAFF.

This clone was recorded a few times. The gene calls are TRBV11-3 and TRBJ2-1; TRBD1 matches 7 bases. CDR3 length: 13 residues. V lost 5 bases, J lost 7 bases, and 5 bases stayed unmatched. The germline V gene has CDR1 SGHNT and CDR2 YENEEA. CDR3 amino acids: CASSRGRENEQFF. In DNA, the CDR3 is TGTGCCAGCAGCAGGGGGCGCGAGAATGAGCAGTTCTTC.

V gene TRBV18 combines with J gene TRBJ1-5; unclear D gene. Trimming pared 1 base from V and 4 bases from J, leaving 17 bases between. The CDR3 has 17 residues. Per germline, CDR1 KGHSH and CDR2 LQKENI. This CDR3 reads CASSPQVRGGINQPQHF. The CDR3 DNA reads TGTGCCAGCTCACCACAAGTAAGAGGAGGAATAAATCAGCCCCAGCATTTT. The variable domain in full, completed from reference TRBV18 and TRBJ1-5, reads NAGVMQNPRHLVRRRGQEARLRCSPMKGHSHVYWYRQLPEEGLKFMVYLQKENIIDESGMPKERFSAEFPKEGPSILRIQQVVRGDSAAYFCASSPQVRGGINQPQHFGDGTRLSIL.

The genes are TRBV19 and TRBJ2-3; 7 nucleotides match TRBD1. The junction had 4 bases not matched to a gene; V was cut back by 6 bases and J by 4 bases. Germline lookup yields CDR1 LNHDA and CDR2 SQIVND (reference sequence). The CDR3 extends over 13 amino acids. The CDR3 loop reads CASSDRDPDTQYF. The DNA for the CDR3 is TGTGCCAGTAGCGACAGGGACCCAGATACGCAGTATTTT.

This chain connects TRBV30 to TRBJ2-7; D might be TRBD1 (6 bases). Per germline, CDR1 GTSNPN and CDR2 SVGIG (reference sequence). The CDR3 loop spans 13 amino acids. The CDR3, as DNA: TGTGCACTGGAGATGGACAGTCCCTACGAGCAGTACTTC. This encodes CALEMDSPYEQYF.

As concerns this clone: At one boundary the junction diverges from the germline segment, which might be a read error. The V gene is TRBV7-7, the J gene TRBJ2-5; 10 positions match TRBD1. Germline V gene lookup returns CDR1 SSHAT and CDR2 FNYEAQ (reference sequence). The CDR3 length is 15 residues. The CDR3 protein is CASSALTGGVETQYF. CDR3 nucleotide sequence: TGTGCTAGCAGCGCCTTGACAGGGGGCGTTGAGACCCAGTACTTC.

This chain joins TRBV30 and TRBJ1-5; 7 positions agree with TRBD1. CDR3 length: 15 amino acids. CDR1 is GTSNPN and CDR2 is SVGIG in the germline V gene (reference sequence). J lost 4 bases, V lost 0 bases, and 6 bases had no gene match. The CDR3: CAWSVLTGRNQPQHF. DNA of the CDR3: TGTGCCTGGAGTGTACTGACAGGGCGGAATCAGCCCCAGCATTTT.

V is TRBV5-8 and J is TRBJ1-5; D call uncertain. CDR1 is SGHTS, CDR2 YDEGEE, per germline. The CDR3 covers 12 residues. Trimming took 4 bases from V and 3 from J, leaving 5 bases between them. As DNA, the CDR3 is TGTGCCAGCAGCCTGTCCAATCAGCCCCAGCATTTT. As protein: CASSLSNQPQHF.

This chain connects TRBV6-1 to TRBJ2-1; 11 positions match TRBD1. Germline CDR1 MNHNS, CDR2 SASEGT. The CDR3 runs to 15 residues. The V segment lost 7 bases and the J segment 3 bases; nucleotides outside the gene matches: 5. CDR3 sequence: CASTSGQGVYNEQFF. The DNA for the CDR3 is TGTGCCAGCACCTCGGGACAGGGGGTCTACAATGAGCAGTTCTTC.

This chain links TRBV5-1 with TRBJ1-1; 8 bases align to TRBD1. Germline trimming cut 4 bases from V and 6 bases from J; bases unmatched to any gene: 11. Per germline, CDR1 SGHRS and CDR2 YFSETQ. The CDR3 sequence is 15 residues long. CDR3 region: CASSPTPGQGSEAFF. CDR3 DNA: TGCGCCAGCAGCCCCACCCCCGGACAGGGTTCTGAAGCTTTCTTT.

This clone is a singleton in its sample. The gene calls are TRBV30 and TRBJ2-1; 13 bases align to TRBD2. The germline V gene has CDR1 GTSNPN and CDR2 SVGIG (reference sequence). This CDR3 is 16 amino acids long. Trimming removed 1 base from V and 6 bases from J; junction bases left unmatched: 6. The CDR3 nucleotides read TGTGCCTGGAGTGGAATGGGACTAGCGGGATCCAATGAGCAGTTCTTC. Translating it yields CAWSGMGLAGSNEQFF.

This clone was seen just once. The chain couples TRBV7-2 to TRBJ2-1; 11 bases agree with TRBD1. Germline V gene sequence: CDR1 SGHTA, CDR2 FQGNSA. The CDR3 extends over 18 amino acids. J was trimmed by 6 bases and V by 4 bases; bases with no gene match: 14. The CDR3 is CASSSRDRGVILINEQFF. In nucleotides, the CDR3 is TGTGCCAGCAGCTCCCGGGACAGGGGGGTAATCTTAATCAATGAGCAGTTCTTC.

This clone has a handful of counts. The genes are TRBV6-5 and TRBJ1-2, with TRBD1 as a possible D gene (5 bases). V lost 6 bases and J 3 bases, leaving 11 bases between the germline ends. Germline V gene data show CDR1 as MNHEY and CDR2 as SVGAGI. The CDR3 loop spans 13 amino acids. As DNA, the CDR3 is TGTGCCAGCAGCCCCGGGGGTTACTATGGCTACACCTTC. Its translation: CASSPGGYYGYTF.

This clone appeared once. The CDR3 region has the DNA TGTGCCAGCAGCCCCTGGTCGGGGGGGAATGAGCAGTTCTTC. It is translated as CASSPWSGGNEQFF. The gene calls are TRBV7-9 and TRBJ2-1; 8 bases align to TRBD2. CDR1 SEHNR and CDR2 FQNEAQ come from the germline V gene (reference sequence). V lost 5 bases and J lost 7; bases outside the gene matches: 7. The CDR3 loop spans 14 amino acids. The full variable domain, with the rest looked up from reference TRBV7-9 and TRBJ2-1, is DTGVSQNPRHKITKRGQNVTFRCDPISEHNRLYWYRQTLGQGPEFLTYFQNEAQLEKSRLLSDRFSAERPKGSFSTLEIQRTEQGDSAMYLCASSPWSGGNEQFFGPGTRLTVL.

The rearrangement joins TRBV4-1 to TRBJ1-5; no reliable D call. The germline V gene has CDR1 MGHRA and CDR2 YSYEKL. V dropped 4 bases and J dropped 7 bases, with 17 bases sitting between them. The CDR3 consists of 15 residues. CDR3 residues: CASSPFRDAGQPQHF. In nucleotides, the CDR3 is TGCGCCAGCAGCCCTTTCCGGGATGCGGGCCAGCCCCAGCATTTT.

The CDR3 coding sequence is TGTGCCAGCAGTAGAGGAGGCCCCACTCACAATGAGCAGTTCTTC. Encoded protein: CASSRGGPTHNEQFF. The chain employs TRBV28 and TRBJ2-1; D is possibly TRBD2 (5 bases). Trimming took 5 bases from V and 5 from J, leaving 16 bases between them. Germline V gives CDR1 MDHEN, CDR2 SYDVKM. This CDR3 region has 15 residues.

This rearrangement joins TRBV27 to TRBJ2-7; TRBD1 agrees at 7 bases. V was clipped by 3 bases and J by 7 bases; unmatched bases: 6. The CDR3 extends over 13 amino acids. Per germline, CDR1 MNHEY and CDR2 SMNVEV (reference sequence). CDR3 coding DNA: TGTGCCAGCAGTTTCACAGGGGCAGGGGAGCAGTACTTC. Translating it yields CASSFTGAGEQYF.

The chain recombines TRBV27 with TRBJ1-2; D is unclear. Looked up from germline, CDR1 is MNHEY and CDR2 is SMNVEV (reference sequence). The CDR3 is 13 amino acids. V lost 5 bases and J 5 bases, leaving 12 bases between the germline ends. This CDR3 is CASSPEGRYGYTF. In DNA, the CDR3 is TGTGCCAGCAGTCCGGAGGGTCGGTATGGCTACACCTTC.

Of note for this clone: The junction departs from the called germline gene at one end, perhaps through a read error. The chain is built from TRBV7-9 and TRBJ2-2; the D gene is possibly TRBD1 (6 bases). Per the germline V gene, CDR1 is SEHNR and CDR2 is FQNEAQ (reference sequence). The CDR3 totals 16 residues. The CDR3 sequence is CSSSNPGQTNTGELFF. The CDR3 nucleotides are TGTTCCAGCAGCAATCCGGGACAAACGAACACCGGGGAGCTGTTTTTT.

This CDR3 reads CASSSTGGGEQFF. In DNA form, the CDR3 reads TGTGCCAGCAGTTCGACAGGGGGGGGTGAGCAGTTCTTC. The chain couples TRBV6-5 to TRBJ2-1; 9 nucleotides align to TRBD1. The CDR3 runs 13 residues. V dropped 4 bases and J dropped 9; count of bases not matched to a gene: 4. From germline, CDR1 is MNHEY and CDR2 SVGAGI.

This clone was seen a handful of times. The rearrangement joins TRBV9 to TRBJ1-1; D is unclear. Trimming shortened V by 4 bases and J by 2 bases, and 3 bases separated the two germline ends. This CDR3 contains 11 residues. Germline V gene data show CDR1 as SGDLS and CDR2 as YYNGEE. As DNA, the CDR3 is TGTGCCAGCAGCTCAAACACTGAAGCTTTCTTT. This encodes CASSSNTEAFF.

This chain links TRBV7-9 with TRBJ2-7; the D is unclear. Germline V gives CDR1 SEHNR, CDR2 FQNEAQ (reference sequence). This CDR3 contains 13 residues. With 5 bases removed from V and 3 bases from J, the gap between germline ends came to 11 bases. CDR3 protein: CASSPLSLYEQYF. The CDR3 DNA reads TGTGCCAGCAGCCCCCTGAGTCTCTACGAGCAGTACTTC.

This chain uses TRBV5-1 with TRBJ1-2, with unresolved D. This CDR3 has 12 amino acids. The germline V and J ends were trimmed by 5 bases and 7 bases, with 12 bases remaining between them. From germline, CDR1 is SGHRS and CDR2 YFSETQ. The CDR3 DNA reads TGCGCCAGCAGACACGCAGACTCTGGCTACACCTTC. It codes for CASRHADSGYTF.

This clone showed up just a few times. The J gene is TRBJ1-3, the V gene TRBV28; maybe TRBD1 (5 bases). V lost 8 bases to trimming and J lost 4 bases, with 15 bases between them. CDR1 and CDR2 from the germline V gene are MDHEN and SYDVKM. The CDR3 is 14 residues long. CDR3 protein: CASAGGGSGNTIYF. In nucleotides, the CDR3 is TGTGCCAGCGCCGGGGGGGGAAGCGGAAACACCATATATTTT. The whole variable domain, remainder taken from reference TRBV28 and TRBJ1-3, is DVKVTQSSRYLVKRTGEKVFLECVQDMDHENMFWYRQDPGLGLRLIYFSYDVKMKEKGDIPEGYSVSREKKERFSLILESASTNQTSMYLCASAGGGSGNTIYFGEGSWLTVV.

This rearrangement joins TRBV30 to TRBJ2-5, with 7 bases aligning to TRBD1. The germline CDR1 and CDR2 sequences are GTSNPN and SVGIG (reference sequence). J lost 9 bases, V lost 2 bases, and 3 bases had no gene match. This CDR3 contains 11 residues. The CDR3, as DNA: TGTGCCTGGAGTCCCCAGGGGGCCCAGTACTTC. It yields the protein CAWSPQGAQYF. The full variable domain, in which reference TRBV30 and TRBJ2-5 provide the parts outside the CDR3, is SQTIHQWPATLVQPVGSPLSLECTVEGTSNPNLYWYRQAAGRGLQLLFYSVGIGQISSEVPQNLSASRPQDRQFILSSKKLLLSDSGFYLCAWSPQGAQYFGPGTRLLVL.

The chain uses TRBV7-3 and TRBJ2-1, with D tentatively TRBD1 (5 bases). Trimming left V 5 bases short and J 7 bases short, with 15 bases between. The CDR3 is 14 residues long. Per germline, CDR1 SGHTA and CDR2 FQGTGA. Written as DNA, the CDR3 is TGTGCCAGCAGCCCTACCCTACAGGAGAATGAGCAGTTCTTC. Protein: CASSPTLQENEQFF. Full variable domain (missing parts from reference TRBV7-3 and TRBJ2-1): GAGVSQTPSNKVTEKGKYVELRCDPISGHTALYWYRQSLGQGPEFLIYFQGTGAADDSGLPNDRFFAVRPEGSVSTLKIQRTERGDSAVYLCASSPTLQENEQFFGPGTRLTVL.

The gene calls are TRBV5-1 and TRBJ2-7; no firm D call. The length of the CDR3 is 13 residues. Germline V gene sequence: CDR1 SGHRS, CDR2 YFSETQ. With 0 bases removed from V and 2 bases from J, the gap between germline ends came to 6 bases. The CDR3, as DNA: TGCGCCAGCAGCTTGGACAGCACCTACGAGCAGTACTTC. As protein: CASSLDSTYEQYF.

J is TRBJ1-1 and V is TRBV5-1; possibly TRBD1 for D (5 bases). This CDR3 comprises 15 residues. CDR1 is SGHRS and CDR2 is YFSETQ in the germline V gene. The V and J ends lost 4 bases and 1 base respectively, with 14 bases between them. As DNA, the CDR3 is TGCGCCAGCAGCACCCAAGGGGTAGGGAACACTGAAGCTTTCTTT. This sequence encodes CASSTQGVGNTEAFF.